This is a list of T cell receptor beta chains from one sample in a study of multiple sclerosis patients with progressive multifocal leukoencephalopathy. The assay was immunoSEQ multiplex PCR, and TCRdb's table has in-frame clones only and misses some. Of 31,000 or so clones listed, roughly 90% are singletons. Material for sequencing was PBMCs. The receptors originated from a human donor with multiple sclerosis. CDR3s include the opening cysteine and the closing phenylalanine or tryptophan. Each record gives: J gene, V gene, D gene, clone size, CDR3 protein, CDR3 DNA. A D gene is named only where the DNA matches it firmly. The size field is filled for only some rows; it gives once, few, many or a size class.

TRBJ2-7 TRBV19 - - CASSINGEQYF TGTGCCAGTAGTATAAATGGAGAGCAGTACTTC
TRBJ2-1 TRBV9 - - CASSATLSHNEQFF TGTGCCAGCAGCGCCACGCTTTCCCACAATGAGCAGTTCTTC
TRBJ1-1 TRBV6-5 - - CASSYSAVMNTEAFF TGTGCCAGCAGTTACTCGGCAGTAATGAACACTGAAGCTTTCTTT
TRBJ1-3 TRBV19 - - CAGIESGVAGNTIYF TGTGCCGGAATCGAGTCGGGGGTCGCTGGAAACACCATATATTTT
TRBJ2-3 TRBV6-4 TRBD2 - CASSQAAGGLSDTQYF TGTGCCAGCAGCCAGGCAGCGGGAGGTCTCTCTGATACGCAGTATTTT
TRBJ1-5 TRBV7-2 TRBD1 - CASSTRDRVFNQPQHF TGTGCCAGCAGCACCCGGGACAGGGTTTTCAATCAGCCCCAGCATTTT
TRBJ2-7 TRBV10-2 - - CASSEEGLGFYEQYF TGCGCCAGCAGTGAGGAAGGTCTAGGGTTCTACGAGCAGTACTTC
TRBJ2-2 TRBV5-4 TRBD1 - CASSWDRGRPGELFF TGTGCCAGCAGCTGGGACAGGGGGCGCCCCGGGGAGCTGTTTTTT
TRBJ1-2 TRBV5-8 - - CARVGGGCYGYTF TGTGCCAGGGTGGGTGGGGGATGCTATGGCTACACCTTC
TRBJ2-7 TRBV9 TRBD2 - CAGPSGGTHEQYF TGTGCCGGGCCCTCGGGGGGGACCCACGAGCAGTACTTC
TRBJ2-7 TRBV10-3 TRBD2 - CAISESGTSGYEQYF TGTGCCATCAGTGAGTCCGGGACTAGCGGCTACGAGCAGTACTTC
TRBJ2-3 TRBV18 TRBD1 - CASSPDRDDTDTQYF TGTGCCAGCTCACCCGACAGGGATGACACAGATACGCAGTATTTT
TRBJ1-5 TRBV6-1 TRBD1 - CASSEGQGWEGNQPQHF TGTGCCAGCAGTGAAGGACAGGGATGGGAGGGCAATCAGCCCCAGCATTTT
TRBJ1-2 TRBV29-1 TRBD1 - CSVEDRGTGLGYGYTF TGCAGCGTTGAAGATAGAGGGACAGGGTTGGGCTATGGCTACACCTTC
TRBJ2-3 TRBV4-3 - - CASSQAHAGRGDTQYF TGCGCCAGCAGCCAAGCCCACGCGGGAAGGGGGGATACGCAGTATTTT
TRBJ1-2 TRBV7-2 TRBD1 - CASSRSGTAYGYTF TGTGCCAGCAGCCGTTCCGGGACAGCCTATGGCTACACCTTC
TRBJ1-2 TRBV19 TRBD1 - CASWAAGGKYGYTF TGTGCCAGTTGGGCCGCAGGGGGAAAGTATGGCTACACCTTC
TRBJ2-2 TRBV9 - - CASMGEGGELFF TGTGCCAGCATGGGGGAAGGAGGGGAGCTGTTTTTT
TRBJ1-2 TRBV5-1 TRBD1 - CASSLALAVRGHF TGCGCCAGCAGCTTGGCCCTGGCGGTAAGGGGGCACTTC
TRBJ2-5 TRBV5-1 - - CASSFDQETQYF TGCGCCAGCAGCTTTGACCAAGAGACCCAGTACTTC
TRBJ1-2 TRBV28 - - CASSTGSRDGGYTF TGTGCCAGCAGTACCGGATCAAGGGACGGAGGCTACACCTTC
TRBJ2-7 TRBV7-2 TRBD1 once CASSLENRGRGSEQYF TGTGCCAGCAGCTTAGAGAACAGGGGCCGAGGGTCCGAGCAGTACTTC
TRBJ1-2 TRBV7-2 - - CASSLRVVASSSYGYTF TGTGCCAGCAGCTTAAGGGTCGTCGCCTCGTCCTCTTATGGCTACACCTTC
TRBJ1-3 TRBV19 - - CASSGGRGNTIYF TGTGCCAGTAGTGGAGGGCGGGGAAACACCATATATTTT
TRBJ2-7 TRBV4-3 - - CASSRQEAHEQYF TGCGCCAGCAGCCGGCAGGAAGCCCACGAGCAGTACTTC
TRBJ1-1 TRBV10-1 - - CASSERKTGSEAFF TGCGCCAGCAGTGAGAGGAAAACAGGGTCCGAAGCTTTCTTT
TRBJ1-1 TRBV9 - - CASSVDPGMGNTEAFF TGTGCCAGCAGCGTAGACCCGGGGATGGGGAACACTGAAGCTTTCTTT
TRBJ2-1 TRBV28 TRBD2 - CASSFMARGGEQFF TGTGCCAGCAGTTTTATGGCGCGGGGGGGTGAGCAGTTCTTC
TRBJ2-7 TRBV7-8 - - CASSLAGSYEQYF TGTGCCAGCAGCTTAGCAGGCTCCTACGAGCAGTACTTC
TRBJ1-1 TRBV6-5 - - CASSFSGKGTEAFF TGTGCCAGCAGTTTTTCAGGGAAGGGCACTGAAGCTTTCTTT
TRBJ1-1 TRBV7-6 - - CASSPQMGATEAFF TGTGCCAGCAGCCCCCAAATGGGGGCCACTGAAGCTTTCTTT
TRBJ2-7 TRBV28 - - CASSGRETGLSYEQYF TGTGCCAGCAGTGGACGGGAAACAGGGCTTTCCTACGAGCAGTACTTC
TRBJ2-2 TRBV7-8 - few CASSLSPGGAAAGELFF TGTGCCAGCAGCTTATCCCCGGGCGGAGCGGCGGCCGGGGAGCTGTTTTTT
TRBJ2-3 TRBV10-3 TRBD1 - CAIMGQGFGSTDTQYF TGTGCCATCATGGGACAGGGATTCGGGAGCACAGATACGCAGTATTTT